Reported below is one T cell receptor (beta chain). This sample is part of a study of cytomegalovirus exposure and HLA in healthy donors. PCR primers comprised 60 Vbeta and 13 Jbeta primers. The data were produced by immunoSEQ multiplex PCR, yet TCRdb's version contains in-frame clones alone and is incomplete. The table has more than 150,000 clones, around 80% seen once. These donors counted as nominally healthy when sampled, but unrecorded immune exposures were likely. Germline-derived CDR1 and CDR2 are SGHRS and YFSETQ. There are 14 residues in the CDR3. With 4 bases removed from V and 7 bases from J, the gap between germline ends came to 15 bases.

The sample comprised PBMCs. V is TRBV5-1 and J is TRBJ1-5, with D unresolved. This TCR derives from a man between 40 and 49 years old in good health and CMV-seronegative. CDR3 DNA: TGCGCCAGCAGCCTATTGGGCGAGCCGCAGCCCCAGCATTTT. This encodes CASSLLGEPQPQHF. Filled out from reference TRBV5-1 and TRBJ1-5, the complete variable domain reads KAGVTQTPRYLIKTRGQQVTLSCSPISGHRSVSWYQQTPGQGLQFLFEYFSETQRNKGNFPGRFSGRQFSNSRSEMNVSTLELGDSALYLCASSLLGEPQPQHFGDGTRLSIL.